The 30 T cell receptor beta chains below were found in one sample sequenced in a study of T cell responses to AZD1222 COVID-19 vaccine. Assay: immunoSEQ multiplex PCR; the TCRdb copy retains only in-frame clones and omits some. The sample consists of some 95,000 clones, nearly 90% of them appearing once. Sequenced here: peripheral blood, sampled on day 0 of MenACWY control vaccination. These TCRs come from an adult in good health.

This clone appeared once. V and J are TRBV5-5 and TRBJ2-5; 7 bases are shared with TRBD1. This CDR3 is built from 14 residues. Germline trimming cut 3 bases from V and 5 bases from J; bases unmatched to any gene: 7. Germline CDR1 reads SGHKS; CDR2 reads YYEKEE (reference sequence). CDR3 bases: TGTGCCAGCAGCTGGGGACAGATTGAGGAGACCCAGTACTTC. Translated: CASSWGQIEETQYF. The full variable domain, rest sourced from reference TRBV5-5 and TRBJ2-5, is DAGVTQSPTHLIKTRGQQVTLRCSPISGHKSVSWYQQVLGQGPQFIFQYYEKEERGRGNFPDRFSARQFPNYSSELNVNALLLGDSALYLCASSWGQIEETQYFGPGTRLLVL.

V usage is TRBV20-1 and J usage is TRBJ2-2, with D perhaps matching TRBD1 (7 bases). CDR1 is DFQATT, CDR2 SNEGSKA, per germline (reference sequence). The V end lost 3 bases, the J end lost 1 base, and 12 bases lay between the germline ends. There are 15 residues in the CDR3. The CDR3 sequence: CSASRQGGNTGELFF. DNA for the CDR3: TGCAGTGCTAGTCGTCAGGGGGGGAACACCGGGGAGCTGTTTTTT.

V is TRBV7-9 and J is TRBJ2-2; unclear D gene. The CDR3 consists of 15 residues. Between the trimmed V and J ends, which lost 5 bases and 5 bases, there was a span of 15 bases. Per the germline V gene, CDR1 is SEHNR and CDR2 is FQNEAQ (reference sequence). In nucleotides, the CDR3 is TGTGCCAGCAGCCCGGCCATGGGTCCTACCGGGGAGCTGTTTTTT. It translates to CASSPAMGPTGELFF.

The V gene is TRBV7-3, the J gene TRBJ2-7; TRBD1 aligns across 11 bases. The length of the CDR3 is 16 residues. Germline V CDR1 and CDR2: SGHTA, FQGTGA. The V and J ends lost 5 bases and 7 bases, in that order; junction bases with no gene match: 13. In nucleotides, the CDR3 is TGTGCCAGCAGCCCAGGACAGGGGGCGTCGTCGGGGGAGCAGTACTTC. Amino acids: CASSPGQGASSGEQYF.

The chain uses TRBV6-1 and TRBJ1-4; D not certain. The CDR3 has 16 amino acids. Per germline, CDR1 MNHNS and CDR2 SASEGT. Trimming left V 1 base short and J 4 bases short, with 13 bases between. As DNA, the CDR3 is TGTGCCAGCAGTGAAGTTAGAAGGTGGAGTAATGAAAAACTGTTTTTT. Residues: CASSEVRRWSNEKLFF.

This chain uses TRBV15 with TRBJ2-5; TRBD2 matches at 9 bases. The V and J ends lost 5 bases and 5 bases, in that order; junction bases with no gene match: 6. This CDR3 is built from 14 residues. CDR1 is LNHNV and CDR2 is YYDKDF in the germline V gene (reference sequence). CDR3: CATSARGGGETQYF. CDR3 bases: TGTGCCACCAGCGCGCGGGGGGGCGGGGAGACCCAGTACTTC.

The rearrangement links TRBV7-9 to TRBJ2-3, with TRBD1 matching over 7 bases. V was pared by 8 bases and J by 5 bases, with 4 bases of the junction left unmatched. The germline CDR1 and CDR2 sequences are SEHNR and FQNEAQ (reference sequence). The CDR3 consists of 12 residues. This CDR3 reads CASRDRKDTQYF. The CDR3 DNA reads TGTGCCAGCCGGGACAGAAAAGATACGCAGTATTTT.

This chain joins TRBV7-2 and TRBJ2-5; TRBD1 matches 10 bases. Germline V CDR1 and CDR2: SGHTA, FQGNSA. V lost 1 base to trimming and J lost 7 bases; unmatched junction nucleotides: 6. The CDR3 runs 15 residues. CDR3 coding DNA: TGTGCCAGCAGCTTAGGGACAGGGGGGCGAGGGACCCAGTACTTC. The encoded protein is CASSLGTGGRGTQYF.

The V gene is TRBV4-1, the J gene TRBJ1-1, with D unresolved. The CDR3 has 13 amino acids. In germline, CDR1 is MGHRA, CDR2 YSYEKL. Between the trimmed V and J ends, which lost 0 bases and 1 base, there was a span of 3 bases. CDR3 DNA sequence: TGCGCCAGCAGCCAAGATTGGAACACTGAAGCTTTCTTT. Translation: CASSQDWNTEAFF.

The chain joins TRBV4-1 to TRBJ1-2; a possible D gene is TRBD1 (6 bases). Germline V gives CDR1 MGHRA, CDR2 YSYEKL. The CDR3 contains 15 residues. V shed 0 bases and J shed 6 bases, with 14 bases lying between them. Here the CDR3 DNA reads TGCGCCAGCAGCCAAGAAAACAGGGTTGGGGATGGCTACACCTTC. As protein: CASSQENRVGDGYTF.

The CDR3 DNA reads as TGTGCCAGCAGCTTCAGCCCTGCCGGGACTACCTACAATGAGCAGTTCTTC. Translation gives CASSFSPAGTTYNEQFF. V gene TRBV11-2 combines with J gene TRBJ2-1; TRBD2 aligns across 7 bases. CDR1 is SGHAT and CDR2 is FQNNGV in the germline V gene. CDR3 length equals 17 residues. V shed 3 bases, J shed 2 bases, and the junction held 10 bases outside the gene matches.

Here the CDR3 DNA reads TGCAGCGTCACAAGGAGGTTAGCCAAAAACATTCAGTACTTC. Its translation is CSVTRRLAKNIQYF. J is TRBJ2-4 and V is TRBV29-1; weak D call: TRBD2 (5 bases). Trimming took 6 bases from V and 0 from J, leaving 12 bases between them. The CDR3 loop spans 14 amino acids. Looked up from germline, CDR1 is SQVTM and CDR2 is ANQGSEA.

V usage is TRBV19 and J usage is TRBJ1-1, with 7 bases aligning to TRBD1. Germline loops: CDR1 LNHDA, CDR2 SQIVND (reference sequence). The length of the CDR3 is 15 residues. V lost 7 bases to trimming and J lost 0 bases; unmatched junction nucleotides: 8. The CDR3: CASNARGLMNTEAFF. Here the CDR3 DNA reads TGTGCCAGTAACGCAAGGGGGCTTATGAACACTGAAGCTTTCTTT.

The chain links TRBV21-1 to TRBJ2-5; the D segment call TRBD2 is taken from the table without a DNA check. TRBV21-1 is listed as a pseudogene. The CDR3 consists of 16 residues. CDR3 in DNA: TGTGCCAGCAGCAAAGCAGTGCGGGGGGGGCCAGAGACCCAGTACTTC. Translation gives CASSKAVRGGPETQYF.

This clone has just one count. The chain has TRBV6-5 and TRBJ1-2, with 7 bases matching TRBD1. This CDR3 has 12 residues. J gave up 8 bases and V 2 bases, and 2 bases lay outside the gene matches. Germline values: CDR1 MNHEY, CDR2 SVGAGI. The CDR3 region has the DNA TGTGCCAGCAGTTACAAGGGGGCGGGCTACACCTTC. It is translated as CASSYKGAGYTF.

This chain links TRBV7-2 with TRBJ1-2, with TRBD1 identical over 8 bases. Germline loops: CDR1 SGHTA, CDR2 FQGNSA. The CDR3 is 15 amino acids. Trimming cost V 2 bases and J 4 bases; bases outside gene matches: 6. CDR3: CASSLLDRDLYGYTF. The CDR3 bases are TGTGCCAGCAGCTTACTGGACAGGGACCTCTATGGCTACACCTTC.

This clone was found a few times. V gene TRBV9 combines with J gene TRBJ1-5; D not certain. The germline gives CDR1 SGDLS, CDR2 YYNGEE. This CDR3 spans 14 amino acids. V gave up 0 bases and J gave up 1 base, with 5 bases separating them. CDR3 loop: CASSVDGSNQPQHF. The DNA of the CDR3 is TGTGCCAGCAGCGTAGATGGCAGCAATCAGCCCCAGCATTTT.

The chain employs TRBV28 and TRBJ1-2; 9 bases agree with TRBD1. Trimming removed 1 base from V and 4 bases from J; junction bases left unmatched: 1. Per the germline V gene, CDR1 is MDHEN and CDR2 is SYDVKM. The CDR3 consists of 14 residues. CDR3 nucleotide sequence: TGTGCCAGCAGTTTATACAGGGGGCCCTATGGCTACACCTTC. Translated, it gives CASSLYRGPYGYTF.

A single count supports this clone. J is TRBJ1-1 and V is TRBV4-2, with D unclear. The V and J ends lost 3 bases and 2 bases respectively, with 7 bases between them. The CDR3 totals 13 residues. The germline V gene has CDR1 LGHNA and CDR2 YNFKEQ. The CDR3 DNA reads TGTGCCAGCAGCCATGTGGCAAACACTGAAGCTTTCTTT. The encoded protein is CASSHVANTEAFF.

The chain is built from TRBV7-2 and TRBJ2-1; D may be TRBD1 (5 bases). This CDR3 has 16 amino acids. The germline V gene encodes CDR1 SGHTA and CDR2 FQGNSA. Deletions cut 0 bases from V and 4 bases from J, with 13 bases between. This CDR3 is CASSLASDITYNEQFF. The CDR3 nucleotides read TGTGCCAGCAGCTTAGCGTCGGACATAACGTACAATGAGCAGTTCTTC. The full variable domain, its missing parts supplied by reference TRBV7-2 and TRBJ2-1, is GAGVSQSPSNKVTEKGKDVELRCDPISGHTALYWYRQSLGQGLEFLIYFQGNSAPDKSGLPSDRFSAERTGGSVSTLTIQRTQQEDSAVYLCASSLASDITYNEQFFGPGTRLTVL.

The CDR3 sequence: CASSEGLAGGNEQFF. The CDR3 nucleotides are TGCGCCAGCAGCGAGGGACTAGCGGGGGGAAATGAGCAGTTCTTC. The chain is built from TRBV5-1 and TRBJ2-1; TRBD2 matches at 15 bases. The CDR3 covers 15 residues. The junction had 3 bases not matched to a gene; V was cut back by 4 bases and J by 7 bases. Germline-derived CDR1 and CDR2 are SGHRS and YFSETQ.

CDR3 in amino acids: CASSLDSGDEQYF. Written as DNA, the CDR3 is TGTGCCAGCAGCTTAGACTCCGGGGACGAGCAGTACTTC. This chain joins TRBV11-3 and TRBJ2-7, with D possibly being TRBD2 (5 bases). Trimming shortened V by 0 bases and J by 5 bases, and 8 bases separated the two germline ends. The CDR3 is made up of 13 amino acids. Germline loops: CDR1 SGHNT, CDR2 YENEEA.

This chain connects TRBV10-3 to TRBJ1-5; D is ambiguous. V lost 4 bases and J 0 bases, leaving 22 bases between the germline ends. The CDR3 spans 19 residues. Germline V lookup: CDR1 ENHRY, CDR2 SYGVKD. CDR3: CAISARGQNRLNSNQPQHF. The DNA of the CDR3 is TGTGCCATCAGTGCAAGAGGGCAGAACCGACTTAATAGCAATCAGCCCCAGCATTTT.

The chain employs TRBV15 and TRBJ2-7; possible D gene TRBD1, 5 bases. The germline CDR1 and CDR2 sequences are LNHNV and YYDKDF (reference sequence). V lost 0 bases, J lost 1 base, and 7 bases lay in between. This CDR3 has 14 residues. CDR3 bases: TGTGCCACCAGCAGAGAAGGGGAATCCTACGAGCAGTACTTC. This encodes CATSREGESYEQYF.

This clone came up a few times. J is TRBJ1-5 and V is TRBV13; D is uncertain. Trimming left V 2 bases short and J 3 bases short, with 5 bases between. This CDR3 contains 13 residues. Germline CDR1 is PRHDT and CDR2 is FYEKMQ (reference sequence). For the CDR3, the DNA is TGTGCCAGCAGCTTAAGTCCCAATCAGCCCCAGCATTTT. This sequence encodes CASSLSPNQPQHF. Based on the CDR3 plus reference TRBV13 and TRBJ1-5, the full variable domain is AAGVIQSPRHLIKEKRETATLKCYPIPRHDTVYWYQQGPGQDPQFLISFYEKMQSDKGSIPDRFSAQQFSDYHSELNMSSLELGDSALYFCASSLSPNQPQHFGDGTRLSIL.

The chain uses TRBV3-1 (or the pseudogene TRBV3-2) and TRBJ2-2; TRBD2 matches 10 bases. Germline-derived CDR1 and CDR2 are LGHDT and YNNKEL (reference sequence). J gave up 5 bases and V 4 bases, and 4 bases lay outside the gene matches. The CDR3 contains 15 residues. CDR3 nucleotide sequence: TGTGCCAGCAGCCCGAGCGGGGGGGTAACCGGGGAGCTGTTTTTT. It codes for CASSPSGGVTGELFF.

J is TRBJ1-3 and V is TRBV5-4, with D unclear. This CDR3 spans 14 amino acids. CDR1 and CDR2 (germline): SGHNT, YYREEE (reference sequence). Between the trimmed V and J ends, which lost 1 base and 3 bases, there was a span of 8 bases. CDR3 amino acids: CASSLFDGGNTIYF. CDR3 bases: TGTGCCAGCAGCTTGTTTGACGGTGGAAACACCATATATTTT. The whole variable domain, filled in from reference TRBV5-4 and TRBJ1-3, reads ETGVTQSPTHLIKTRGQQVTLRCSSQSGHNTVSWYQQALGQGPQFIFQYYREEENGRGNFPPRFSGLQFPNYSSELNVNALELDDSALYLCASSLFDGGNTIYFGEGSWLTVV.

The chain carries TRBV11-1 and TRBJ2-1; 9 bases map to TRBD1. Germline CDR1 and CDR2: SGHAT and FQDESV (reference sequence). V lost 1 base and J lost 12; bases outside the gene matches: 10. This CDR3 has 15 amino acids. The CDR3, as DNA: TGTGCCAGCAGCTTAGGGACAGGGGATATCTCTGGGCAGTTCTTC. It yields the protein CASSLGTGDISGQFF.

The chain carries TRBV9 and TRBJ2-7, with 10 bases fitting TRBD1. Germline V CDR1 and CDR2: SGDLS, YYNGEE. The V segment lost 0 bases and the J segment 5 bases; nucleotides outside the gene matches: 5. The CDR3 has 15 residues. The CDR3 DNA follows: TGTGCCAGCAGCGTAGTGGGACAGGGGTCCGACGAGCAGTACTTC. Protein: CASSVVGQGSDEQYF.

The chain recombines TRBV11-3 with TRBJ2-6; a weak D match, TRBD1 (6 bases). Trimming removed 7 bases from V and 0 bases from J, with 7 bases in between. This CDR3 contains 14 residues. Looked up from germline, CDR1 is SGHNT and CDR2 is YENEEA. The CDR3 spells CASTQGSGANVLTF. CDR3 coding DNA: TGTGCCAGCACACAGGGCTCTGGGGCCAACGTCCTGACTTTC.